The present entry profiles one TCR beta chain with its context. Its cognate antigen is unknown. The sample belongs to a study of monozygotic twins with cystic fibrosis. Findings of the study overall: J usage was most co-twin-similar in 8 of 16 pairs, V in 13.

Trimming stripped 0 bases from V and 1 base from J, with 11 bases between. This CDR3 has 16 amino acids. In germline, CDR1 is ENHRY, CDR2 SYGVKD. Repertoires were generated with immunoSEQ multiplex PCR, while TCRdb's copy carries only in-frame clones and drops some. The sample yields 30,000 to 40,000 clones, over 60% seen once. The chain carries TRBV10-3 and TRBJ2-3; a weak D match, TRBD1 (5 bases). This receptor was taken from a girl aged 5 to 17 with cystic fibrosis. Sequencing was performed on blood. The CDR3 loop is CAISESGDRGTDTQYF. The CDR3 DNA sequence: TGTGCCATCAGTGAGTCAGGGGATCGAGGCACAGATACGCAGTATTTT.